In its sample, the clone carrying this T cell receptor beta chain was seen many times. What it binds is unknown. Trimming removed 5 bases at V and 5 bases at J, with 16 bases between. The CDR3 is made up of 14 amino acids. TCR beta libraries were built with iRepertoire HTBI primers and Arm-PCR of CDR3 regions. As originally analysed: Identification yielded 62 TRBV and some 15 TRBJ segments across samples. TCRdb ran MiXCR on the multiplex PCR reads and lists one entry per CDR3 protein. Clone size and V and J calls follow TCRdb, not the original study. The data hold hundreds of thousands of distinct CDR3 sequences, with roughly 17% observed a single time. This sample's time point: newly diagnosed GD, antithyroid drugs for less than 3 months. From PBMCs, RNA was extracted and then used to make the TCR library. This specimen comes from a study of regulatory T cells in long-lasting Graves disease. Whole-study results and caveats: Persistent disease showed a preference for TRBV28, TRBJ1-2 and TRBJ2-5.

The same sample was also studied in work on T cells in Graves' hyperthyroidism and ophthalmopathy. That paper adds: Hyperthyroidism in the patients, aged 18 to 65, was newly diagnosed and under 2 months in duration.

The V call is TRBV12-3 or TRBV12-4, the J call TRBJ2-7, with D perhaps assigned TRBD1 or TRBD2 (5 bases each). The sequence came from a woman in her thirties with Graves disease. Here the sequenced sample was peripheral blood mononuclear cells (PBMCs), taken at new diagnosis, from a patient treated with antithyroid drugs. The CDR3 here is CASSPPGTWDEQYF. The DNA of the CDR3 is TGTGCCAGCAGTCCTCCCGGGACCTGGGACGAGCAGTACTTC.